This TCR beta chain was found in a study of blood T cell repertoires in COVID-19 (dated by TCRdb to 2020 to 2021). Describing the broader study: Collaborator samples came from the United States, Italy and Spain and covered acute and convalescent phases of COVID-19. The prospective study material was composed of cDNA or gDNA derived from T cells, B-cell-depleted T cells, or PBMCs. Deeply sampled blood TCRbeta repertoires from subjects exposed to, actively infected with, or recovered from COVID-19 were included in the dataset. The repertoires were made available in a free public database intended to serve as a resource for research on the immune response to SARS-CoV-2. The samples were drawn from two sources: the first 160 participants of the ongoing ImmuneRACE study, and 1,000 to 1,500 subjects contributed by 6 global collaborators. Nearly every sample came with metadata listing a de-identified subject ID, COVID-19 status, age in years and sex. Where HLA class I and class II types were available, the types were taken from metadata supplied by the sample provider, not from assay-based typing. Summary of the overall study and its limitations: The amount of clinical and demographic metadata varied by source and participant and was provided uncurated.

The germline ends are 8 bases apart after V is trimmed by 1 base and J by 0 bases. The CDR3 spans 15 residues, from the cysteine through the phenylalanine. The retained sequence is limited to the CDR3, 45 bases, with the frame set at the first base. CDR1 SGHDT and CDR2 YYEEEE were looked up in the germline V gene. To note about this clone: The antigen it binds to is not known. There are no base qualities to consult, and no much larger clone falls within one base.

TCRbeta CDR3 regions were amplified from genomic DNA using the immunoSEQ Assay, a bias-controlled multiplex PCR. As for the authors' bioinformatics: Nucleated cell counts per sample were estimated from amplification of reference gene primers within the assay. To quantify the absolute abundance of each unique TCRbeta CDR3 rearrangement, sequence reads were collapsed and filtered. For each sample, productive Simpson clonality was calculated by taking the square root of Simpson's diversity index across productive rearrangements. TCRdb took this table from immuneACCESS and kept in-frame rearrangements with V and J called. Such tables lack part of the clones; where checked against another copy, unresolved V genes explain under half of the gap, and the rest is unexplained. V, J and clone size were drawn from that table, and D and trimming were deduced from the DNA. The sample contains 100,000 or so clones, around 85% of them found a single time. The ten largest account for 13% of the sample.

Whole blood was collected in K2EDTA tubes by collaborating institutions according to the institutions' own protocols. For TCRbeta analysis, collaborator samples were shipped as frozen whole blood, as isolated PBMCs, or as DNA extracted from either sample type. The sequence joins TRBV5-6 to TRBJ1-3; there is no confident call for the D gene. The sequence was collected from a human donor in a cohort sampled during active COVID-19. The sample taken for sequencing was peripheral blood. CDR3 sequence: CASSLRGISGNTIYF. The sequenced DNA: TGTGCCAGCAGCTTGAGAGGGATCTCTGGAAACACCATATATTTT.